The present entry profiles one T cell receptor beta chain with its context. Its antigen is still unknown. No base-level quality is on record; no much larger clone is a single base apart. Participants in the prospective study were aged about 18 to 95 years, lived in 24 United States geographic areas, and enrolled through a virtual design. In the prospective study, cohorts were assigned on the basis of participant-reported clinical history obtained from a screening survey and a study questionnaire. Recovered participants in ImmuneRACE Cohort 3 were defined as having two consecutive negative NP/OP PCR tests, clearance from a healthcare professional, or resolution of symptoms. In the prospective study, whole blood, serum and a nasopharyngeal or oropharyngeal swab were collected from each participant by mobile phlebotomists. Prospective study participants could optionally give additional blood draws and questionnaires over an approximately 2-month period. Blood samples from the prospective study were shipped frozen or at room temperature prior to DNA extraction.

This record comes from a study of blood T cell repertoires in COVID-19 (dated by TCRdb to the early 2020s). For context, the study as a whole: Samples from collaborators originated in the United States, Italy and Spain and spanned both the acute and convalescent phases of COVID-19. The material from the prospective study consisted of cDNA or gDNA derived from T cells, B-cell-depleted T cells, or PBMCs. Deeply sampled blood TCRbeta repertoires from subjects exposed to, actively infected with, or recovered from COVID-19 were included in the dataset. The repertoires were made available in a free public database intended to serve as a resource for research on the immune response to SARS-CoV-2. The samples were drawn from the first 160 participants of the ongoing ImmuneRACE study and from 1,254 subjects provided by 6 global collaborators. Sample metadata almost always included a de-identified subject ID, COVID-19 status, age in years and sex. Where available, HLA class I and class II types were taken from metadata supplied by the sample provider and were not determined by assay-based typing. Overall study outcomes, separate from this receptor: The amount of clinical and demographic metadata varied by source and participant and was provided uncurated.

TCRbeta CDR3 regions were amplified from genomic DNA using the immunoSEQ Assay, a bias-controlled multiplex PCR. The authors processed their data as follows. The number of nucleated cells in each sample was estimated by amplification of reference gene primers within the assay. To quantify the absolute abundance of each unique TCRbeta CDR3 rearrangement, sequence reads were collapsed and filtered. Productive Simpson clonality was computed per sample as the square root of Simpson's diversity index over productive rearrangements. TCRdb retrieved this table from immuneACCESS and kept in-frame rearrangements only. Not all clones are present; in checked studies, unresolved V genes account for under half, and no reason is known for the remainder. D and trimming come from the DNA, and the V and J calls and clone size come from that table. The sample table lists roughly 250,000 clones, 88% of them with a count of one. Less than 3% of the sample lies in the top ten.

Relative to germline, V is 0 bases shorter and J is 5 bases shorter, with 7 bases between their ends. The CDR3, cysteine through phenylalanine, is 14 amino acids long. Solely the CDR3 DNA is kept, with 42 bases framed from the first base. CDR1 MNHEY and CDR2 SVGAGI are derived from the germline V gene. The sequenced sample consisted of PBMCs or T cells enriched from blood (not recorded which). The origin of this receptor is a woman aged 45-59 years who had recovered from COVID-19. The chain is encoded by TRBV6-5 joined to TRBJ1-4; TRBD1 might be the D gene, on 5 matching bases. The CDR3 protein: CASSYSAGNEKLFF. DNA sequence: TGTGCCAGCAGTTACTCGGCAGGGAATGAAAAACTGTTTTTT.